This T cell receptor (beta chain) was retrieved from a study of blood T cell repertoires in COVID-19. The overall study: PBMCs, B-cell-depleted T cells, or T cells were the source of the cDNA or gDNA that made up the material.

Residents of about two dozen US areas, aged 18 to 89 years, made up the participants. CDR1 and CDR2 from the germline V gene are MDHEN and SYDVKM. Trimming pared 2 bases from V and 8 bases from J, leaving 10 bases between. The CDR3 loop spans 12 amino acids. As originally analysed: Amplification with reference gene primers provided the estimates of nucleated cell counts. Using immunoSEQ multiplex PCR, the repertoire was profiled, and TCRdb retains in-frame clones only, with some absent. V, J and clone size are taken as reported in that table, and D and trimming were inferred from the DNA itself. The table lists a few hundred thousand clones, approximately 90% of them singletons.

The sequenced sample consisted of PBMCs or T cells enriched from blood (not recorded which). The J gene is TRBJ2-7, the V gene TRBV28; a weak D match, TRBD2 (6 bases). This receptor was taken from a man between 18 and 35 years old who had recovered from COVID-19. DNA for the CDR3: TGTGCCAGCAGTTTAGGGGAGGCTAAGCAGTACTTC. Translation gives CASSLGEAKQYF.